Included here is one T cell receptor beta chain sequence, with context. Its antigen remains unknown. The data were taken from a study of T-cell reconstitution after alpha-beta-depleted transplantation in children. General study results and limits: Newly produced T cells mostly accounted for T-cell counts and diversity one year post-transplant. Alpha-beta T cells about two months after transplant reportedly derived from several hundred expanded graft clones.

Germline assignment: CDR1 SGHRS and CDR2 YFSETQ. The length of the CDR3 is 14 residues. V was shortened by 2 bases and J by 4 bases, with 11 bases between the two germline ends. A TCRbeta library incorporating unique molecular identifiers was prepared. Via MiXCR, TCRdb re-called the PCR reads, giving one row per CDR3 protein. The sample records approximately 89,000 distinct CDR3 sequences, about a sixth being singletons. The sequences come from PBMCs, mostly from graft donor cells, collected 180 days after TCRalphabeta/CD19-depleted stem cell transplant. This TCR was recovered from a male patient aged 2 to 10 who had a stem cell transplant for acute lymphoblastic leukemia, so the T cells may come from the graft donor. The chain joins TRBV5-1 to TRBJ2-3; D is possibly TRBD2 (6 bases). The chain's CDR3 is CASSLELAADTQYF. Here the CDR3 DNA reads TGCGCCAGCAGCTTAGAACTAGCTGCAGATACGCAGTATTTT.